These 12 T cell receptor beta chains were sequenced from one sample in a study of radiation and T cells in renal cell carcinoma. The repertoire was sequenced with immunoSEQ multiplex PCR; TCRdb's copy has only in-frame clones and lacks some. The sample consists of around 76,000 clones, 82% of them appearing once. The time point: blood 2 weeks post-SBRT. Treatment here: 15 Gy SBRT to primary tumor, nephrectomy 4 weeks later. The input for sequencing was blood, taken from a patient whose treatment included radiotherapy and nephrectomy. The receptors shown here come from a man aged 55 to 70 with renal cell carcinoma.

The rearrangement links TRBV10-3 to TRBJ2-2, with 8 bases fitting TRBD2. Per germline, CDR1 ENHRY and CDR2 SYGVKD. CDR3 length: 14 residues. Trimming took 8 bases from V and 3 from J; bases not matched to a gene: 5. DNA for the CDR3: TGTGCCATCGGGACGGGAGGGGACACCGGGGAGCTGTTTTTT. Its translation: CAIGTGGDTGELFF.

The CDR3 spells CASSLDRDGVETQYF. CDR3 DNA: TGCGCCAGCAGCTTGGACAGGGACGGCGTGGAGACCCAGTACTTC. This chain joins TRBV5-1 and TRBJ2-5; tentatively, D is TRBD1 (6 bases). V dropped 0 bases and J dropped 5 bases, with 14 bases sitting between them. The germline gives CDR1 SGHRS, CDR2 YFSETQ. This CDR3 has 15 amino acids.

The CDR3 reads CASSIGGLRAQYF. CDR3 nucleotide sequence: TGTGCCAGCAGTATTGGGGGGCTCCGGGCCCAGTACTTC. This chain links TRBV28 with TRBJ2-5, with D possibly being TRBD1 or TRBD2 (6 bases each). The V gene lost 5 bases and the J gene lost 9 bases, with 16 bases spanning the gap. Per germline, CDR1 MDHEN and CDR2 SYDVKM. This CDR3 comprises 13 residues.

This chain uses TRBV2 with TRBJ2-7; unclear D gene. CDR1 and CDR2 from the germline V gene are SNHLY and FYNNEI. The length of the CDR3 is 12 residues. Trimming left V 5 bases short and J 0 bases short, with 5 bases between. CDR3 nucleotides: TGTGCCAGCAGTCTCGACTCCTACGAGCAGTACTTC. Protein product: CASSLDSYEQYF.

The V and J genes are TRBV28 and TRBJ2-7; D call uncertain. The CDR3 contains 13 residues. V was pared by 5 bases and J by 6 bases, with 14 bases between. Germline CDR1 reads MDHEN; CDR2 reads SYDVKM. The CDR3 sequence is CASSLGNLGEQYF. The CDR3 nucleotides read TGTGCCAGCAGTCTAGGGAACCTCGGCGAGCAGTACTTC. The variable domain in full, with the rest retrieved from reference TRBV28 and TRBJ2-7, is DVKVTQSSRYLVKRTGEKVFLECVQDMDHENMFWYRQDPGLGLRLIYFSYDVKMKEKGDIPEGYSVSREKKERFSLILESASTNQTSMYLCASSLGNLGEQYFGPGTRLTVT.

Worth noting for this clone: The same CDR3 also results from other DNA sequences found in this sample. The CDR3 loop is CASSPGETQYF. The CDR3 bases are TGCGCCAGCAGCCCCGGGGAGACCCAGTACTTC. This rearrangement joins TRBV5-1 to TRBJ2-5; D gene uncertain. The V end lost 4 bases, the J end lost 5 bases, and 6 bases lay between the germline ends. The germline V gene has CDR1 SGHRS and CDR2 YFSETQ. This CDR3 contains 11 residues. The variable domain in full, completed from reference TRBV5-1 and TRBJ2-5, reads KAGVTQTPRYLIKTRGQQVTLSCSPISGHRSVSWYQQTPGQGLQFLFEYFSETQRNKGNFPGRFSGRQFSNSRSEMNVSTLELGDSALYLCASSPGETQYFGPGTRLLVL.

V gene TRBV15 combines with J gene TRBJ2-3, with 11 bases that match TRBD2. CDR1 is LNHNV and CDR2 is YYDKDF in the germline V gene (reference sequence). This CDR3 region has 19 residues. J lost 0 bases, V lost 0 bases, and 8 bases had no gene match. The CDR3 loop is CATSREFGLAGISTDTQYF. Here the CDR3 DNA reads TGTGCCACCAGCAGAGAATTCGGACTAGCGGGTATTAGCACAGATACGCAGTATTTT.

The chain's CDR3 is CASSQSQGGETQYF. The CDR3 coding sequence is TGTGCCAGCAGTCAATCACAGGGGGGAGAGACCCAGTACTTC. The V gene is TRBV6-1, the J gene TRBJ2-5; 8 positions agree with TRBD1. V gave up 5 bases and J gave up 4 bases; unmatched junction bases: 6. Germline-derived CDR1 and CDR2 are MNHNS and SASEGT. The CDR3 loop spans 14 amino acids.

In DNA form, the CDR3 reads TGCGCCAGCAGCCAAGATCCGGGAAATGGCTACACCTTC. Residues: CASSQDPGNGYTF. The chain has TRBV4-1 and TRBJ1-2, with D uncertain. The CDR3 has 13 amino acids. Germline CDR1 is MGHRA and CDR2 is YSYEKL. Trimming took 0 bases from V and 6 from J, leaving 8 bases between them.

J is TRBJ2-7 and V is TRBV6-5, with D uncertain. Trimming took 6 bases from V and 2 from J, leaving 17 bases between them. Germline V gives CDR1 MNHEY, CDR2 SVGAGI. This CDR3 is built from 15 residues. CDR3 loop: CASRKAPGVTYEQYF. CDR3 bases: TGTGCCAGCAGGAAGGCTCCAGGAGTTACCTACGAGCAGTACTTC.

This sequence joins TRBV19 and TRBJ2-1; D remains ambiguous. Looked up from germline, CDR1 is LNHDA and CDR2 is SQIVND (reference sequence). V gave up 1 base and J gave up 3 bases, with 13 bases separating them. The CDR3 is made up of 16 amino acids. The CDR3 bases are TGTGCCAGTAGTATAGGTTCGCGGTTGTACTACAATGAGCAGTTCTTC. Protein: CASSIGSRLYYNEQFF.

The rearrangement joins TRBV6-6 to TRBJ2-7; a possible D gene is TRBD2 (6 bases). Germline CDR1 reads MNHNY; CDR2 reads SVGAGI (reference sequence). The CDR3 has 14 residues. V dropped 0 bases and J dropped 5 bases, with 11 bases sitting between them. This CDR3 reads CASSYSLGRNEQYF. Written as DNA, the CDR3 is TGTGCCAGCAGTTACTCATTGGGGAGGAACGAGCAGTACTTC.